One and the same sample provided the 3 T cell receptor beta chains below, sequenced in a study of blood T cell repertoires in COVID-19. Assay: immunoSEQ multiplex PCR; the TCRdb copy retains only in-frame clones and omits some. The sample records around 93,000 clones, roughly 87% being singletons. Material for sequencing was peripheral blood. The receptors stem from a man aged 80 or over with acute or convalescent COVID-19.

The V gene is TRBV28, the J gene TRBJ2-1, with 8 bases lining up with TRBD1. Germline V lookup: CDR1 MDHEN, CDR2 SYDVKM. CDR3 length equals 15 residues. With V trimmed by 4 bases and J by 4 bases, 6 bases remained unmatched. The CDR3 loop is CASSSGDRKYNEQFF. In DNA, the CDR3 is TGTGCCAGCAGTTCCGGGGACAGGAAGTACAATGAGCAGTTCTTC.

The chain carries TRBV7-2 and TRBJ2-7; possibly TRBD1 for D (6 bases). The V and J ends lost 4 bases and 2 bases respectively, with 12 bases between them. The germline V gene has CDR1 SGHTA and CDR2 FQGNSA. The CDR3 has 14 amino acids. CDR3 DNA: TGTGCCAGCAGCTCGATGGGACACCCCTACGAGCAGTACTTC. Translated: CASSSMGHPYEQYF.

This sequence joins TRBV28 and TRBJ2-5; 13 nucleotides line up with TRBD2. The CDR3 has 17 amino acids. Germline V gene lookup returns CDR1 MDHEN and CDR2 SYDVKM. V shed 6 bases, J shed 5 bases, and the junction held 12 bases outside the gene matches. The CDR3 DNA follows: TGTGCCAGCAGCCCGGGACTAGCGGGACTGGGAGGGGAGACCCAGTACTTC. Residues: CASSPGLAGLGGETQYF.